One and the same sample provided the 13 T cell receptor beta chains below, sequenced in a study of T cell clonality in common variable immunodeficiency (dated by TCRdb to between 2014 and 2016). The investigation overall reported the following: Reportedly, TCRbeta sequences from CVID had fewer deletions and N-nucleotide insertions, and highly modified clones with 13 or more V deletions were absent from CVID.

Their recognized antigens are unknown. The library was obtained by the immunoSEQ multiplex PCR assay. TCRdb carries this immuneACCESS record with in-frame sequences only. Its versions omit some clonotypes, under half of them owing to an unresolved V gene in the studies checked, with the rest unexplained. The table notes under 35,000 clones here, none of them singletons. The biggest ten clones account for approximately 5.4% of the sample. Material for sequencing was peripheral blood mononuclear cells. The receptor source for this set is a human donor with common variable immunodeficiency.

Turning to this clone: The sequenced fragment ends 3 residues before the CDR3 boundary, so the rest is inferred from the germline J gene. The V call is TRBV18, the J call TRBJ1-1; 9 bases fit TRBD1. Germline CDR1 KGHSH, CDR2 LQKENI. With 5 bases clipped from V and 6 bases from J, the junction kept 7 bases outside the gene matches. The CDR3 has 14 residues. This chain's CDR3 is CASSYRDRESEAFF. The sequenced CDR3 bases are TGTGCCAGCTCATACCGGGACAGGGAGTCTGAA.

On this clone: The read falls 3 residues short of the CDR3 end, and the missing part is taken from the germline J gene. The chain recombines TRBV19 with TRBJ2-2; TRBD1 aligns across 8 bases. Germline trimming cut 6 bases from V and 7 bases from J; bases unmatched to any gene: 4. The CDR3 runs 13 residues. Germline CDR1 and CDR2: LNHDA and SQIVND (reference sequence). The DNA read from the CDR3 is TGTGCCAGTAGCGTTACAGGGGGCGGGGAG. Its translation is CASSVTGGGE. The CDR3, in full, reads CASSVTGGGELFF.

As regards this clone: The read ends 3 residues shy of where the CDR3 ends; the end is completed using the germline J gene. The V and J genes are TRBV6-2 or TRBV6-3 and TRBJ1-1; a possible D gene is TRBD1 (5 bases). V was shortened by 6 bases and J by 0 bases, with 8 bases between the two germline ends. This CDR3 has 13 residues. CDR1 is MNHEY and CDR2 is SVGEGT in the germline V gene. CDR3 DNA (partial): TGTGCCAGCAGGACAGCTATGAACACTGAA. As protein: CASRTAMNTE. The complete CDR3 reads CASRTAMNTEAFF.

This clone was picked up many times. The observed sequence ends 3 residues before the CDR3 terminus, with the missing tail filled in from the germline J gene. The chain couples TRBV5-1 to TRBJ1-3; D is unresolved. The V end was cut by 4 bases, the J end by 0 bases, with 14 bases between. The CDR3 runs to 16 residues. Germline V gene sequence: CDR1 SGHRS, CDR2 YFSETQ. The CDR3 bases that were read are TGCGCCAGCAGCCCGGACGGACTAATCTCTGGAAACACC. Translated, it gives CASSPDGLISGNT. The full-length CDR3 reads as CASSPDGLISGNTIYF. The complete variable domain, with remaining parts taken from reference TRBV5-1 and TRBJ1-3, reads KAGVTQTPRYLIKTRGQQVTLSCSPISGHRSVSWYQQTPGQGLQFLFEYFSETQRNKGNFPGRFSGRQFSNSRSEMNVSTLELGDSALYLCASSPDGLISGNTIYFGEGSWLTVV.

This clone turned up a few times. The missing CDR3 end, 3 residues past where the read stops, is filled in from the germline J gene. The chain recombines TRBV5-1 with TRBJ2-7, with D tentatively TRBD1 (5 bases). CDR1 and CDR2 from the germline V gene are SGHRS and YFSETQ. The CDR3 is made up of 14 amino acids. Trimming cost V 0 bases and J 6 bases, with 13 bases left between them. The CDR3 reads CASSLVGQGTEQYF. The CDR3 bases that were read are TGCGCCAGCAGCTTGGTAGGGCAGGGAACCGAG. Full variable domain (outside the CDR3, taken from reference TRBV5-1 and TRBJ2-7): KAGVTQTPRYLIKTRGQQVTLSCSPISGHRSVSWYQQTPGQGLQFLFEYFSETQRNKGNFPGRFSGRQFSNSRSEMNVSTLELGDSALYLCASSLVGQGTEQYFGPGTRLTVT.

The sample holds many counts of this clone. The DNA read from the CDR3 is TGCGCCAGCAGCTTGCGGCAGGGGGAATCCGGAGGC. Protein: CASSLRQGESGG. The whole CDR3 protein is CASSLRQGESGGYTF. The V call is TRBV5-1, the J call TRBJ1-2, with 7 bases identical to TRBD1. With the read ending 3 residues before the CDR3 end, the germline J gene is used to fill in that end. Germline V lookup: CDR1 SGHRS, CDR2 YFSETQ. This CDR3 spans 15 amino acids.

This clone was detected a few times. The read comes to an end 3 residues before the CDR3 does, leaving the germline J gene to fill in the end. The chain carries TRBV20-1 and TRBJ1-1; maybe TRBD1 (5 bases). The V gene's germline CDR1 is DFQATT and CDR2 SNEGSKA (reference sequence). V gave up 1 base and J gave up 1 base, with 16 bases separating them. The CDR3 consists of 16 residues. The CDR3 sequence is CSARVYVGQGNTEAFF. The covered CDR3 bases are TGCAGTGCTAGAGTTTATGTGGGGCAGGGGAACACTGAA.

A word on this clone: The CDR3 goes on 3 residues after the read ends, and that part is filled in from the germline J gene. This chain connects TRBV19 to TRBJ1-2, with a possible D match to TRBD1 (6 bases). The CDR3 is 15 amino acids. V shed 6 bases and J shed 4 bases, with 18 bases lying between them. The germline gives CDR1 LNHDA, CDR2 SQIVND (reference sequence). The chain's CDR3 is CASRWMWGQSYGYTF. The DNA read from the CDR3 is TGTGCCAGTAGGTGGATGTGGGGGCAGAGCTATGGC.

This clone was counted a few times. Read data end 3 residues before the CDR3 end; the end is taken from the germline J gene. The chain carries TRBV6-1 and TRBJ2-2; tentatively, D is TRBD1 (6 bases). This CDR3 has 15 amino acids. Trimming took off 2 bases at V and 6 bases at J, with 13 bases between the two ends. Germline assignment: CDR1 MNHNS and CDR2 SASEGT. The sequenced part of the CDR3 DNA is TGTGCCAGCAGTGAACAGGGATCAGGGGCCGGGGAG. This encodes CASSEQGSGAGE. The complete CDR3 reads CASSEQGSGAGELFF.

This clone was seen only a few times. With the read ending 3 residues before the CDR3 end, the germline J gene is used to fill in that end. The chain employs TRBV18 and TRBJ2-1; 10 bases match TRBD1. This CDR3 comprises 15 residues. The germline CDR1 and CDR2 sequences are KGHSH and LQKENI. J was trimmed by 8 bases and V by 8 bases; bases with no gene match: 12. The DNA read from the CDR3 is TGTGCCAGCCGATTTGCGGGACAGGGGAGTTATGAG. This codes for CASRFAGQGSYE. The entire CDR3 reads CASRFAGQGSYEQFF.

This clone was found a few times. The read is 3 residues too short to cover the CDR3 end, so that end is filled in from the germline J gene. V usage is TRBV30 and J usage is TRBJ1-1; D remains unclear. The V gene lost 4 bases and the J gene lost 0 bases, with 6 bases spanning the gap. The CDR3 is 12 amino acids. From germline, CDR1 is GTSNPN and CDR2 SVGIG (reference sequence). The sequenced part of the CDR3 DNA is TGTGCCTGGATCCCCATGAACACTGAA. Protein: CAWIPMNTE. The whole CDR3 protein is CAWIPMNTEAFF.

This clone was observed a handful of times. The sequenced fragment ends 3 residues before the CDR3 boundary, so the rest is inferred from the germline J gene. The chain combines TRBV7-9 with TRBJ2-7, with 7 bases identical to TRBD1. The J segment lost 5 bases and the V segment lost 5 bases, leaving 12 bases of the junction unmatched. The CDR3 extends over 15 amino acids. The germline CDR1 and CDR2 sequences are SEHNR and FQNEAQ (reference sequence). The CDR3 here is CASSTRQGILDEQYF. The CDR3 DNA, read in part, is TGTGCCAGCAGCACACGACAGGGCATCTTGGACGAG.

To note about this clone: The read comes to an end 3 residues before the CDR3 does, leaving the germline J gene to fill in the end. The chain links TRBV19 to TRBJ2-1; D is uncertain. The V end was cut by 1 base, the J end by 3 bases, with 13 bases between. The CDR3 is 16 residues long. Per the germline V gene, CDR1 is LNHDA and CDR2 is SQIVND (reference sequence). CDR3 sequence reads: CASSIGSKSVYNEQFF. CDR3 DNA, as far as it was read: TGTGCCAGTAGTATAGGATCGAAAAGCGTCTACAATGAG.